The 18 T cell receptor beta chains reported below all come from one sample, sequenced in a study of CD8+ T cells in alopecia areata. Indicated treatment: oral pan-JAK inhibitor, 5-10 mg twice daily. RNA was isolated and reverse transcribed to cDNA, the sequencing template. Measured with immunoSEQ multiplex PCR; TCRdb has only the in-frame clones, and not every one. Of 200,000 to 250,000 clones in the sample, around 65% were seen once. The sequencing used CD4+ T cells sorted from blood, collected at week 4, from a patient treated with tofacitinib. These receptors were taken from a human donor with alopecia areata.

This rearrangement joins TRBV7-2 to TRBJ2-7; possible D gene TRBD2, 5 bases. The germline gives CDR1 SGHTA, CDR2 FQGNSA. V was pared by 4 bases and J by 7 bases, with 17 bases between. This CDR3 is 14 amino acids long. The CDR3 DNA follows: TGTGCCAGCAGCTCGATGAACATCGGGGTGGAGCAGTACTTC. Translating gives CASSSMNIGVEQYF.

The chain carries TRBV7-2 and TRBJ1-2; TRBD1 is a possible D gene (6 bases). The CDR3 has 15 residues. V was shortened by 5 bases and J by 4 bases, with 17 bases between the two germline ends. CDR1 and CDR2 (germline): SGHTA, FQGNSA. As DNA, the CDR3 is TGTGCCAGCAGCCCCATGGGGGGCGAGGGCTATGGCTACACCTTC. Translation gives CASSPMGGEGYGYTF.

The V gene is TRBV5-1, the J gene TRBJ1-2; tentative D call: TRBD1 (6 bases). CDR3 size: 13 residues. Germline loops: CDR1 SGHRS, CDR2 YFSETQ. The V end lost 6 bases, the J end lost 4 bases, and 13 bases lay between the germline ends. As DNA, the CDR3 is TGCGCCAGCAAGCCTGGGGGCCCCTATGGCTACACCTTC. This codes for CASKPGGPYGYTF.

The CDR3 sequence: CASSSWGQAFF. CDR3 coding DNA: TGTGCCAGCAGCTCTTGGGGGCAAGCTTTCTTT. The rearrangement links TRBV5-6 to TRBJ1-1; D perhaps matches TRBD1 (6 bases). Germline V lookup: CDR1 SGHDT, CDR2 YYEEEE. Trimming took off 3 bases at V and 9 bases at J, with 9 bases between the two ends. The CDR3 consists of 11 residues.

This clone was seen more than once but under ten times. The chain employs TRBV29-1 and TRBJ1-5, with D hard to call. The CDR3 has 13 amino acids. Trimming removed 5 bases at V and 3 bases at J, with 11 bases between. Per germline, CDR1 SQVTM and CDR2 ANQGSEA. The CDR3 sequence: CSVRWANNQPQHF. DNA for the CDR3: TGCAGCGTTCGATGGGCGAACAATCAGCCCCAGCATTTT.

There are a few counts of this clone. The chain carries TRBV10-3 and TRBJ2-5, with D possibly being TRBD2 (5 bases). Germline assignment: CDR1 ENHRY and CDR2 SYGVKD. Trimming shortened V by 6 bases and J by 1 base, and 6 bases separated the two germline ends. The CDR3 spans 12 residues. The CDR3 region is CAIRGVQETQYF. DNA of the CDR3: TGTGCCATCAGGGGAGTCCAAGAGACCCAGTACTTC.

The V and J genes are TRBV7-9 and TRBJ2-5; 7 bases line up with TRBD2. The CDR3 length is 18 residues. The V and J ends lost 0 bases and 5 bases, in that order; junction bases with no gene match: 15. The germline gives CDR1 SEHNR, CDR2 FQNEAQ (reference sequence). CDR3 sequence: CASSLARGTTKRGETQYF. CDR3 bases: TGTGCCAGCAGCTTAGCGCGCGGGACTACTAAAAGAGGGGAGACCCAGTACTTC.

This clone was observed a few times. The chain combines TRBV11-2 with TRBJ2-4, with D perhaps given as TRBD1 or TRBD2 (6 bases each). V was trimmed by 5 bases and J by 0 bases, leaving 20 bases between them. Germline V lookup: CDR1 SGHAT, CDR2 FQNNGV. The CDR3 spans 18 residues. The CDR3 sequence is CASSPSIWGARAKNIQYF. In DNA form, the CDR3 reads TGTGCCAGCAGCCCGTCCATTTGGGGGGCGAGAGCCAAAAACATTCAGTACTTC.

This chain uses TRBV6-5 with TRBJ2-5; either TRBD1 or TRBD2 may supply D (6 bases each). Trimming stripped 2 bases from V and 5 bases from J, with 12 bases between. Germline lookup yields CDR1 MNHEY and CDR2 SVGAGI. The CDR3 contains 14 residues. CDR3 region: CASSYPRGGETQYF. The DNA of the CDR3 is TGTGCCAGCAGTTACCCCAGGGGAGGCGAGACCCAGTACTTC.

This chain uses TRBV6-6 with TRBJ2-7; 10 bases fit TRBD2. V trimming: 6 bases; J trimming: 0 bases; junction bases outside the gene matches: 5. Germline V gene data show CDR1 as MNHNY and CDR2 as SVGAGI (reference sequence). The CDR3 loop spans 15 amino acids. The DNA of the CDR3 is TGTGCCAGCAGCACCGGGACTAGCGTCTCCTACGAGCAGTACTTC. Its translation: CASSTGTSVSYEQYF.

V is TRBV2 and J is TRBJ2-1; 8 positions agree with TRBD1. Trimming cost V 1 base and J 7 bases; bases outside gene matches: 6. Germline V gene sequence: CDR1 SNHLY, CDR2 FYNNEI. This CDR3 has 15 amino acids. CDR3 coding DNA: TGTGCCAGCAGTGAAGGGCAGGGGGCGTTTAATGAGCAGTTCTTC. This encodes CASSEGQGAFNEQFF. Based on the CDR3 plus reference TRBV2 and TRBJ2-1, the full variable domain is EPEVTQTPSHQVTQMGQEVILRCVPISNHLYFYWYRQILGQKVEFLVSFYNNEISEKSEIFDDQFSVERPDGSNFTLKIRSTKLEDSAMYFCASSEGQGAFNEQFFGPGTRLTVL.

This clone has only a few counts. The chain has TRBV7-9 and TRBJ2-1, with D unresolved. In germline, CDR1 is SEHNR, CDR2 FQNEAQ (reference sequence). V was clipped by 5 bases and J by 7 bases, with 18 bases between them. CDR3 length equals 15 residues. In nucleotides, the CDR3 is TGTGCCAGCAGCCCAAAACTCCGGATGGGGAATGAGCAGTTCTTC. Its translation: CASSPKLRMGNEQFF.

V is TRBV9 and J is TRBJ1-2; 10 bases match TRBD1. Germline CDR1 and CDR2: SGDLS and YYNGEE. Losses at the gene ends were 2 bases for V and 3 bases for J; bases not matched to a gene: 4. The CDR3 covers 15 residues. This CDR3 reads CASSVLGQGDYGYTF. The CDR3 region has the DNA TGTGCCAGCAGCGTCCTTGGACAGGGGGACTATGGCTACACCTTC.

The chain carries TRBV27 and TRBJ2-1; 10 bases are a match to TRBD1. The V gene end was trimmed by 8 bases and the J gene end by 8 bases; junction bases not matched to a gene: 15. The CDR3 consists of 16 residues. Germline assignment: CDR1 MNHEY and CDR2 SMNVEV (reference sequence). The CDR3 reads CASESPRRQGAHEQFF. As DNA, the CDR3 is TGTGCCAGCGAAAGTCCTCGGAGACAGGGGGCCCATGAGCAGTTCTTC.

As DNA, the CDR3 is TGTGCCAGCAGCGTAGACGCCGGAGATACGCAGTATTTT. Its protein is CASSVDAGDTQYF. V gene TRBV9 combines with J gene TRBJ2-3; D unresolved. This CDR3 is 13 amino acids long. Deletions cut 0 bases from V and 5 bases from J, with 7 bases between. Per the germline V gene, CDR1 is SGDLS and CDR2 is YYNGEE. The full variable domain, completed using reference TRBV9 and TRBJ2-3, is DSGVTQTPKHLITATGQRVTLRCSPRSGDLSVYWYQQSLDQGLQFLIQYYNGEERAKGNILERFSAQQFPDLHSELNLSSLELGDSALYFCASSVDAGDTQYFGPGTRLTVL.

The sample holds a few counts of this clone. The V gene is TRBV28, the J gene TRBJ2-3; D is ambiguous. Between the trimmed V and J ends, which lost 7 bases and 2 bases, there was a span of 7 bases. The germline V gene has CDR1 MDHEN and CDR2 SYDVKM. The CDR3 has 12 residues. CDR3 nucleotide sequence: TGTGCCAGCACTCCAAACACAGATACGCAGTATTTT. Protein: CASTPNTDTQYF.

This clone appeared a few times. The gene calls are TRBV18 and TRBJ2-7, with TRBD1 matching over 7 bases. Losses at the gene ends were 6 bases for V and 4 bases for J; bases not matched to a gene: 6. CDR1 is KGHSH and CDR2 is LQKENI in the germline V gene. The CDR3 spans 13 residues. The CDR3 DNA sequence: TGTGCCAGCTCGTCACAGGGGCGGTACGAGCAGTACTTC. Protein: CASSSQGRYEQYF.

The rearrangement uses TRBV27 and TRBJ1-5, with D unresolved. The V gene's germline CDR1 is MNHEY and CDR2 SMNVEV (reference sequence). Trimming stripped 3 bases from V and 0 bases from J, with 3 bases between. CDR3 length: 13 amino acids. The CDR3 loop reads CASSFNSNQPQHF. Here the CDR3 DNA reads TGTGCCAGCAGTTTTAATAGCAATCAGCCCCAGCATTTT.